The 17 T cell receptor beta chains below come from one sample, sequenced in a study of T-cell reconstitution after alpha-beta-depleted transplantation in children (dated by TCRdb to between 2015 and 2016). The library relied on PCR. Sequencing used an Illumina HiSeq 2500. TCR libraries were prepared with molecular barcoding, using unique molecular identifiers to normalize TCRbeta repertoire quantification. Clones were called with MiXCR by TCRdb after fastp trimmed the public reads at Q25, and only in-frame beta chains were retained. Here each entry gathers all rows of one CDR3 protein and keeps the most common genes and DNA. The sample profile shows 450,000 to 500,000 distinct CDR3 sequences; around 12% of them were found once. More than 5.5% of the sample belongs to the ten largest clones. Source: PBMCs from the stem cell graft donor, taken from the stem cell graft. The origin of the receptors is a human donor who donated a stem cell graft to a child with combined immunodeficiency.

This clonotype has ten or more counts. The chain couples TRBV9 to TRBJ2-1; 9 bases align to TRBD1. This CDR3 is 15 amino acids long. V lost 1 base and J lost 5; bases outside the gene matches: 4. Per the germline V gene, CDR1 is SGDLS and CDR2 is YYNGEE. CDR3 amino acids: CASSVMGTGHNEQFF. The CDR3 DNA reads TGTGCCAGCAGCGTAATGGGGACAGGGCACAATGAGCAGTTCTTC.

Concerning this clonotype itself: A junction boundary mismatches the germline segment, possibly from a read error. The rearrangement uses TRBV6-1 and TRBJ2-7, with D perhaps TRBD1 (6 bases). Germline loops: CDR1 MNHNS, CDR2 SASEGT. The CDR3 has 13 residues. CDR3 in amino acids: CVSSPDRSYEQYF. In nucleotides, the CDR3 is TGTGTCAGCTCCCCGGACAGATCCTACGAGCAGTACTTC.

This clonotype was seen a handful of times. In DNA, the CDR3 is TGTGCCAGCAGCTTGACGGGAAAACTGTTTTTT. It yields the protein CASSLTGKLFF. The rearrangement joins TRBV7-2 to TRBJ1-4; D gene unclear. Germline V gene data show CDR1 as SGHTA and CDR2 as FQGNSA. V dropped 3 bases and J dropped 10 bases, with 6 bases sitting between them. This CDR3 is built from 11 residues. Supplemented by reference TRBV7-2 and TRBJ1-4, the full variable domain reads GAGVSQSPSNKVTEKGKDVELRCDPISGHTALYWYRQSLGQGLEFLIYFQGNSAPDKSGLPSDRFSAERTGGSVSTLTIQRTQQEDSAVYLCASSLTGKLFFGSGTQLSVL.

This clonotype was recorded many times. DNA for the CDR3: TGTGCCAGCAAGTTCGGGCTAGCGGGGATTTACACAGATACGCAGTATTTT. Residues: CASKFGLAGIYTDTQYF. V and J are TRBV28 and TRBJ2-3, with 9 bases lining up with TRBD2. Per the germline V gene, CDR1 is MDHEN and CDR2 is SYDVKM. After removal of 7 bases from V and 2 bases from J, the junction contained 13 bases not matched to a gene. CDR3 length equals 17 residues.

This clonotype has a single count. The V gene is TRBV6-2 or TRBV6-3, the J gene TRBJ2-7, with D perhaps matching TRBD2 (5 bases). CDR1 is MNHEY and CDR2 is SVGEGT in the germline V gene. The V gene lost 8 bases and the J gene lost 4 bases, with 12 bases spanning the gap. The CDR3 sequence is 12 residues long. CDR3 sequence: CASGGTFYEQYF. The CDR3 DNA is TGTGCCAGCGGAGGTACATTTTACGAGCAGTACTTC.

This clonotype was observed at least ten times. V and J are TRBV20-1 and TRBJ2-1; possible D gene TRBD1, 5 bases. CDR1 and CDR2 from the germline V gene are DFQATT and SNEGSKA (reference sequence). This CDR3 is built from 16 residues. Trimming shortened V by 0 bases and J by 5 bases, and 17 bases separated the two germline ends. The CDR3 sequence is CSARDPTGLWDNEQFF. The DNA of the CDR3 is TGCAGTGCTAGAGATCCAACAGGTCTTTGGGACAATGAGCAGTTCTTC.

This chain joins TRBV4-3 and TRBJ2-6, with D unresolved. Trimming took off 1 base at V and 2 bases at J, with 3 bases between the two ends. The CDR3 consists of 14 residues. Germline CDR1 LGHNA, CDR2 YSLEER. CDR3 amino acids: CASSQGTGANVLTF. In nucleotides, the CDR3 is TGCGCCAGCAGCCAAGGAACTGGGGCCAACGTCCTGACTTTC.

In its sample, this clonotype was seen a few times. The chain uses TRBV2 and TRBJ1-2; D might be TRBD1 (6 bases). Germline CDR1 and CDR2: SNHLY and FYNNEI. V lost 5 bases to trimming and J lost 6 bases, with 16 bases between them. This CDR3 is 14 amino acids long. Here the CDR3 DNA reads TGTGCCAGCAGTCCCGGCGGACAGTACAATGGCTACACCTTC. It translates to CASSPGGQYNGYTF.

This clonotype has a count of ten or more. The chain has TRBV15 and TRBJ2-1, with D uncertain. The CDR3 has 14 amino acids. The V gene lost 0 bases and the J gene lost 7 bases, with 10 bases spanning the gap. Germline CDR1 reads LNHNV; CDR2 reads YYDKDF (reference sequence). The CDR3 here is CATSREVVENEQFF. The CDR3 coding sequence is TGTGCCACCAGCAGAGAGGTGGTGGAGAATGAGCAGTTCTTC.

This clonotype has just a few counts. The chain uses TRBV6-5 and TRBJ1-2; tentative D call: TRBD1 (5 bases). The V end was cut by 0 bases, the J end by 4 bases, with 9 bases between. The germline V gene encodes CDR1 MNHEY and CDR2 SVGAGI. This CDR3 spans 14 amino acids. CDR3 bases: TGTGCCAGCAGTTACTCGGGACGGACCTATGGCTACACCTTC. It codes for CASSYSGRTYGYTF.

The chain has TRBV11-1 and TRBJ2-7; 7 bases match TRBD2. V lost 6 bases to trimming and J lost 2 bases; unmatched junction nucleotides: 19. Germline assignment: CDR1 SGHAT and CDR2 FQDESV (reference sequence). The CDR3 length is 18 residues. The CDR3 sequence is CASSFVGGSGKTTYEQYF. In nucleotides, the CDR3 is TGTGCCAGCAGTTTTGTGGGCGGGAGCGGGAAAACTACCTACGAGCAGTACTTC.

This clonotype was observed at least ten times. This chain uses TRBV6-5 with TRBJ2-2; D is perhaps TRBD1 or TRBD2 (5 bases each). CDR1 and CDR2 from the germline V gene are MNHEY and SVGAGI. The CDR3 extends over 14 amino acids. The ends were cut back, 2 bases at V and 3 bases at J, with 7 bases in the middle. The CDR3 region is CASSYPGHTGELFF. CDR3 coding DNA: TGTGCCAGCAGTTACCCGGGACACACCGGGGAGCTGTTTTTT.

This clonotype has a count of ten or more. The genes are TRBV12-3 or TRBV12-4 and TRBJ2-7; 9 bases are a match to TRBD2. Trimming took 5 bases from V and 5 from J; bases not matched to a gene: 7. The CDR3 sequence is 14 residues long. CDR3 residues: CASSKAGGLHEQYF. For the CDR3, the DNA is TGTGCCAGCAGTAAAGCGGGGGGATTACACGAGCAGTACTTC.

This chain connects TRBV5-6 to TRBJ2-1; unclear D gene. CDR3 length equals 14 residues. Per germline, CDR1 SGHDT and CDR2 YYEEEE. The V and J ends lost 0 bases and 9 bases respectively, with 13 bases between them. The CDR3 spells CASSLEFGVGEQFF. The CDR3 nucleotides are TGTGCCAGCAGCTTGGAATTTGGGGTTGGTGAGCAGTTCTTC.

This clonotype came up a few times. This sequence joins TRBV5-1 and TRBJ2-5; D gene uncertain. Germline lookup yields CDR1 SGHRS and CDR2 YFSETQ. This CDR3 comprises 14 residues. V was shortened by 2 bases and J by 1 base, with 9 bases between the two germline ends. The CDR3 loop reads CASSFLRPQETQYF. The CDR3 bases are TGCGCCAGCAGCTTCCTAAGGCCCCAAGAGACCCAGTACTTC.

This clonotype was seen only a few times. The V and J genes are TRBV6-2 or TRBV6-3 and TRBJ2-2, with D unresolved. Germline lookup yields CDR1 MNHEY and CDR2 SVGEGT. V dropped 2 bases and J dropped 13 bases, with 8 bases sitting between them. This CDR3 contains 11 residues. The CDR3 bases are TGTGCCAGCAGTTACGGGCCGAGGCTGTTTTTT. Amino acid sequence: CASSYGPRLFF.

This clonotype showed up just a few times. This rearrangement joins TRBV10-1 to TRBJ2-2; D possibly matches TRBD1 or TRBD2 (5 bases each). The CDR3 covers 17 residues. Trimming left V 10 bases short and J 2 bases short, with 23 bases between. The V gene's germline CDR1 is WNHNN and CDR2 SYGVQD (reference sequence). The CDR3 DNA reads as TGCGCCACCCTAAAGCTTGAGGGGACCAATAACACCGGGGAGCTGTTTTTT. It codes for CATLKLEGTNNTGELFF.